Sequencing of this T cell receptor beta chain was carried out in a study of T-cell reconstitution after alpha-beta-depleted transplantation in children. This CDR3 is built from 14 residues. Trimming cost V 0 bases and J 3 bases, with 11 bases left between them. Germline values: CDR1 DFQATT, CDR2 SNEGSKA (reference sequence). Preparation of the TCRbeta library was carried out with unique molecular identifiers. TCRdb reprocessed the PCR reads via MiXCR and lists one record per CDR3 protein. The sample includes approximately 200,000 distinct CDR3 sequences, 6.3% of them seen just once. This clonotype was counted between two and nine times.

The chain links TRBV20-1 to TRBJ1-1; D remains unclear. The sample here was PBMCs, taken before TCRalphabeta/CD19-depleted stem cell transplant. This sequence originates from a girl less than two years old with combined immunodeficiency, due to receive a stem cell transplant. CDR3 region: CSAREEWWDTEAFF. For the CDR3, the DNA is TGCAGTGCTAGAGAAGAGTGGTGGGACACTGAAGCTTTCTTT.